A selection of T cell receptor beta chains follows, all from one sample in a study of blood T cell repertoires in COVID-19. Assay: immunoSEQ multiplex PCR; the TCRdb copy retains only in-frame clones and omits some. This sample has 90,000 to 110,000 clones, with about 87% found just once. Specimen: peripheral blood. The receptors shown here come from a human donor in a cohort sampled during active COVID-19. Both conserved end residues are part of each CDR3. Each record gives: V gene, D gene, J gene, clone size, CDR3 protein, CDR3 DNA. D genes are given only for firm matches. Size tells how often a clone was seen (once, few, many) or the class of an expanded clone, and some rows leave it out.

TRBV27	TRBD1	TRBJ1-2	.	CASPDRVHGYTF	TGTGCCAGCCCGGACAGGGTCCATGGCTACACCTTC
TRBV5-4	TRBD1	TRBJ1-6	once	CASSPDRASPLHF	TGTGCCAGCAGCCCTGACAGGGCTTCACCCCTCCACTTT
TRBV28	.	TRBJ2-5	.	CASSLGGEETQYF	TGTGCCAGCAGTTTAGGAGGAGAAGAGACCCAGTACTTC
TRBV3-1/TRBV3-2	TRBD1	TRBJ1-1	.	CASSLGQGTNTEAFF	TGTGCCAGCAGCCTGGGACAGGGAACGAACACTGAAGCTTTCTTT
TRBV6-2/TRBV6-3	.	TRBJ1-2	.	CASSGLNYGYTF	TGTGCCAGCAGTGGCCTTAACTATGGCTACACCTTC
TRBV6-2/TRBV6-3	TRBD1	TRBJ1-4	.	CASSQKTGLRTRANEKLFF	TGTGCCAGCAGTCAAAAGACAGGGCTCCGGACGCGGGCTAATGAAAAACTGTTTTTT
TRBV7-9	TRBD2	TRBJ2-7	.	CASSPPGLAAEQYF	TGTGCCAGCAGCCCACCGGGACTAGCGGCTGAGCAGTACTTC
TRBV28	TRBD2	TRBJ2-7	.	CASSHGLVRYF	TGTGCCAGCAGCCACGGACTAGTTCGGTACTTC
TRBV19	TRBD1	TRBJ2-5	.	CASSPRTGWETQYF	TGTGCCAGTAGTCCCAGGACAGGGTGGGAGACCCAGTACTTC
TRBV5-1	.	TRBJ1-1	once	CASSPSVGNTEAFF	TGCGCCAGCAGCCCCAGCGTAGGGAACACTGAAGCTTTCTTT
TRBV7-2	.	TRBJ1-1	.	CASSLNPGLTEAFF	TGTGCCAGCAGCTTAAATCCAGGCCTCACTGAAGCTTTCTTT
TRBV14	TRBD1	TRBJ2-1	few	CASRTGTGGYHEQFF	TGTGCCAGCAGGACCGGGACAGGGGGCTATCATGAGCAGTTCTTC
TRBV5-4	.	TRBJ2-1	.	CASSFGYEQFF	TGTGCCAGCAGCTTCGGGTATGAGCAGTTCTTC
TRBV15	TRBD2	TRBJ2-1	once	CATSRDIGAGGYNEQFF	TGTGCCACCAGCAGAGATATTGGGGCGGGAGGATACAATGAGCAGTTCTTC
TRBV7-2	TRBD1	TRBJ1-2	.	CASSLTGEEGYTF	TGTGCCAGCAGCCTTACAGGGGAGGAGGGCTACACCTTC
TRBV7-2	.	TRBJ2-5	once	CASSLRGQTGPGVRGTQYF	TGTGCCAGCAGTCTCCGGGGACAGACGGGCCCGGGAGTTAGGGGGACCCAGTACTTC
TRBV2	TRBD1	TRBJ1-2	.	CASSALGQSYGYTF	TGTGCCAGCAGTGCGCTGGGACAGTCCTATGGCTACACCTTC
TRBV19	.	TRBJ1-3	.	CASSLLTGTGNTIYF	TGTGCCAGTAGTCTATTGACAGGAACTGGAAACACCATATATTTT
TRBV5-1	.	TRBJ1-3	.	CASSSGGTDSGNTIYF	TGCGCCAGCAGCTCGGGAGGGACTGACTCTGGAAACACCATATATTTT
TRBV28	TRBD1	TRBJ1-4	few	CASSTRRSQGVRGEKLFF	TGTGCCAGCAGTACCCGTCGGTCACAGGGGGTTCGAGGTGAAAAACTGTTTTTT
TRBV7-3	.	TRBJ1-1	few	CASSPGGRGTEAFF	TGTGCCAGCAGCCCGGGGGGCAGGGGAACTGAAGCTTTCTTT
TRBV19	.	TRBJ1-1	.	CASSFGGSMNTEAFF	TGTGCCAGTTCTTTTGGCGGATCCATGAACACTGAAGCTTTCTTT
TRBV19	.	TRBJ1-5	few	CASMGRGINQPQHF	TGTGCCAGTATGGGCAGGGGAATCAATCAGCCCCAGCATTTT
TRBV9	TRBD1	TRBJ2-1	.	CASSVDLQGAGNEQFF	TGTGCCAGCAGCGTTGACCTACAGGGGGCGGGAAATGAGCAGTTCTTC
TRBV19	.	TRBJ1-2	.	CATRAAGLGLNYGYTF	TGTGCCACAAGAGCGGCCGGGTTGGGACTAAACTATGGCTACACCTTC
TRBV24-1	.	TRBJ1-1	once	CATENGGNTEAFF	TGTGCCACCGAGAATGGTGGTAACACTGAAGCTTTCTTT
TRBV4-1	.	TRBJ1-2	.	CASISVDTPRLGGYTF	TGCGCCAGCATCTCAGTGGACACCCCGAGGCTTGGTGGCTACACCTTC
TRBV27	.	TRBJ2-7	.	CASSLLLGGLYEQYF	TGTGCCAGCAGTTTACTTCTGGGGGGACTCTACGAGCAGTACTTC
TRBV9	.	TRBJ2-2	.	CASSAYNTGELFF	TGTGCCAGCAGCGCCTATAACACCGGGGAGCTGTTTTTT
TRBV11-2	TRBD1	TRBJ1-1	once	CASSLGRDRLMNTEAFF	TGTGCCAGCAGCTTAGGCCGGGACAGGCTCATGAACACTGAAGCTTTCTTT
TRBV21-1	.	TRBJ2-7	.	CASSKSPSRPGLDPYEQYF	TGTGCCAGCAGCAAATCCCCCTCAAGACCGGGACTGGATCCCTACGAGCAGTACTTC
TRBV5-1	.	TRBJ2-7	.	CASSLAARSQGPGYEQYF	TGCGCCAGCAGCTTGGCCGCACGCTCACAGGGACCTGGCTACGAGCAGTACTTC
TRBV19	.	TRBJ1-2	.	CATSALDTSHTF	TGTGCCACCTCAGCGCTGGACACAAGTCACACCTTC
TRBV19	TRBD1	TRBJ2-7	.	CASSNFRQGVPQYF	TGTGCCAGTAGTAATTTCAGGCAGGGGGTTCCGCAGTACTTC
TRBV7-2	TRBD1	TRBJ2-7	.	CASSKGQGTIYEQYF	TGTGCCAGCAGCAAGGGACAGGGAACCATCTACGAGCAGTACTTC
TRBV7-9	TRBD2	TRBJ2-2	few	CASSPWTSGVGELFF	TGTGCCAGCAGCCCCTGGACTAGCGGGGTCGGGGAGCTGTTTTTT
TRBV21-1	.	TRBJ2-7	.	CASSKVKETGGSYEQYF	TGTGCCAGCAGCAAAGTTAAAGAGACAGGGGGTTCCTACGAGCAGTACTTC
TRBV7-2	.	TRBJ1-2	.	CASSLPLQGADYGYTF	TGTGCCAGCAGCTTGCCACTACAGGGAGCGGACTATGGCTACACCTTC
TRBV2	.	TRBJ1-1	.	CASRDRATGRSGEAFF	TGTGCCAGCAGAGATAGGGCCACCGGGAGAAGCGGTGAAGCTTTCTTT